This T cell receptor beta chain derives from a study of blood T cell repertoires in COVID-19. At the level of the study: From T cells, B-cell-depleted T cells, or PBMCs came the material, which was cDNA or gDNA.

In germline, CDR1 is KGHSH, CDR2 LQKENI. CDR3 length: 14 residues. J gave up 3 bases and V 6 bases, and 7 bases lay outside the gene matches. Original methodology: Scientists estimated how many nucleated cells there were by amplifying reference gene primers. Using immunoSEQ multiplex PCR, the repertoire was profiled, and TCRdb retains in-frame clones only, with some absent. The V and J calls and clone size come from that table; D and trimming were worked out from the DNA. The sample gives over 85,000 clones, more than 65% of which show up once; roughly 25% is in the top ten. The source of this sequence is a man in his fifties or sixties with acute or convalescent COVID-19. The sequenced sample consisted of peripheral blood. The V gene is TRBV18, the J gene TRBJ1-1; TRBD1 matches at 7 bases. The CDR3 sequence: CASSPTGVDTEAFF. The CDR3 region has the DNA TGTGCCAGCTCGCCCACAGGGGTTGACACTGAAGCTTTCTTT. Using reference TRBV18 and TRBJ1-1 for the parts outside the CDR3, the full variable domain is NAGVMQNPRHLVRRRGQEARLRCSPMKGHSHVYWYRQLPEEGLKFMVYLQKENIIDESGMPKERFSAEFPKEGPSILRIQQVVRGDSAAYFCASSPTGVDTEAFFGQGTRLTVV.